The 24 T cell receptor beta chains in this list originate from one sample, sequenced in a study of long-term antiretroviral therapy in people with HIV. Researchers report immunoSEQ v3.0 was run at survey level. Some clones are missing from TCRdb's copy, which holds only in-frame ones; the method was immunoSEQ multiplex PCR. The data show about 39,000 clones, over 75% seen once. The sequenced sample was unsorted PBMCs, obtained 0.6 years after starting antiretroviral therapy. The receptors stem from a young man with HIV.

V is TRBV19 and J is TRBJ2-7; TRBD2 aligns across 7 bases. The CDR3 spans 16 residues. Germline V CDR1 and CDR2: LNHDA, SQIVND (reference sequence). With V trimmed by 5 bases and J by 7 bases, 17 bases remained unmatched. DNA of the CDR3: TGTGCCAGTAGTCCCTGGGGGAGGGGACCCCTGAAGGAGCAGTACTTC. This gives the protein CASSPWGRGPLKEQYF.

The gene calls are TRBV18 and TRBJ2-1; D is possibly TRBD1 (6 bases). Trimming took off 0 bases at V and 8 bases at J, with 14 bases between the two ends. Germline CDR1 and CDR2: KGHSH and LQKENI. The CDR3 covers 15 residues. CDR3 nucleotides: TGTGCCAGCTCACCACCCGCGGGCAGGACAGATGAGCAGTTCTTC. Translation: CASSPPAGRTDEQFF.

V gene TRBV5-1 combines with J gene TRBJ1-1; D might be TRBD1 (5 bases). This CDR3 spans 13 amino acids. V was pared by 0 bases and J by 10 bases, with 13 bases between. Germline V lookup: CDR1 SGHRS, CDR2 YFSETQ. CDR3 in DNA: TGCGCCAGCAGCTTGGGTGCCCAGAGGGGAGCTTTCTTT. Encoded protein: CASSLGAQRGAFF. Complete variable domain (other parts from reference TRBV5-1 and TRBJ1-1): KAGVTQTPRYLIKTRGQQVTLSCSPISGHRSVSWYQQTPGQGLQFLFEYFSETQRNKGNFPGRFSGRQFSNSRSEMNVSTLELGDSALYLCASSLGAQRGAFFGQGTRLTVV.

The chain combines TRBV14 with TRBJ2-1, with 7 bases matching TRBD1. The germline CDR1 and CDR2 sequences are SGHDN and FVKESK. The V and J ends lost 1 base and 10 bases, in that order; junction bases with no gene match: 13. CDR3 length equals 16 residues. The DNA for the CDR3 is TGTGCCAGCAGCCAAGGAGGGGGCCGCCTCGGCTGGGAGCAGTTCTTC. Translating gives CASSQGGGRLGWEQFF.

The V call is TRBV19, the J call TRBJ1-2, with a possible D match to TRBD1 (5 bases). The CDR3 totals 15 residues. Between the trimmed V and J ends, which lost 5 bases and 0 bases, there was a span of 13 bases. CDR1 is LNHDA, CDR2 SQIVND, per germline (reference sequence). DNA for the CDR3: TGTGCCAGTAGTTTTTTCGACAGCCCTAACTATGGCTACACCTTC. This sequence encodes CASSFFDSPNYGYTF.

The chain combines TRBV28 with TRBJ2-2; no clear D. CDR3 length: 18 amino acids. Trimming pared 4 bases from V and 0 bases from J, leaving 18 bases between. Germline CDR1 reads MDHEN; CDR2 reads SYDVKM. The CDR3 region has the DNA TGTGCCAGCAGTTCCCCTCGTGTGGGAAACCCGAACACCGGGGAGCTGTTTTTT. Translated: CASSSPRVGNPNTGELFF.

Only one count was recorded for this clone. This sequence joins TRBV28 and TRBJ2-1; D may correspond to TRBD1 or TRBD2 (5 bases each). Trimming left V 10 bases short and J 5 bases short, with 18 bases between. The CDR3 contains 14 residues. In germline, CDR1 is MDHEN, CDR2 SYDVKM. The CDR3 coding sequence is TGTGCCACCCAGGGACCTGATACTAACAATGAGCAGTTCTTC. This gives the protein CATQGPDTNNEQFF.

The chain recombines TRBV28 with TRBJ1-2, with a tentative D call TRBD1 (5 bases). Trimming left V 3 bases short and J 6 bases short, with 14 bases between. The CDR3 contains 14 residues. CDR1 and CDR2 from the germline V gene are MDHEN and SYDVKM. The CDR3 spells CASSFGQDGHGYTF. In nucleotides, the CDR3 is TGTGCCAGCAGTTTCGGACAAGACGGGCATGGCTACACCTTC.

This clone was observed once. The chain carries TRBV5-6 and TRBJ1-1; D might be TRBD1 (6 bases). Trimming left V 4 bases short and J 3 bases short, with 10 bases between. Germline V gene lookup returns CDR1 SGHDT and CDR2 YYEEEE. CDR3 length equals 13 residues. The CDR3 is CASSPSGDTEAFF. For the CDR3, the DNA is TGTGCCAGCAGCCCCTCAGGGGACACTGAAGCTTTCTTT.

This chain joins TRBV28 and TRBJ2-5; no clear D. The CDR3 runs 13 residues. V gave up 5 bases and J gave up 0 bases, with 7 bases separating them. Per germline, CDR1 MDHEN and CDR2 SYDVKM. The CDR3 loop reads CASSLSYQETQYF. The CDR3 bases are TGTGCCAGCAGTCTCTCGTACCAAGAGACCCAGTACTTC.

The chain carries TRBV5-6 and TRBJ2-1; 9 nucleotides line up with TRBD2. The germline gives CDR1 SGHDT, CDR2 YYEEEE. V lost 6 bases to trimming and J lost 6 bases; unmatched junction nucleotides: 13. The CDR3 runs to 16 residues. CDR3 nucleotides: TGTGCCAGCACCCTAACTAGGCTAGCGGGAATCAATGAGCAGTTCTTC. Its protein product is CASTLTRLAGINEQFF.

The chain employs TRBV11-2 and TRBJ1-4; no clear D. The V end lost 6 bases, the J end lost 6 bases, and 23 bases lay between the germline ends. The CDR3 is 17 amino acids. CDR1 is SGHAT, CDR2 FQNNGV, per germline. In DNA form, the CDR3 reads TGTGCCAGCAGGCACACTGCCTTCATAAGAGAGGATGAAAAACTGTTTTTT. Translated, it gives CASRHTAFIREDEKLFF.

This sequence joins TRBV7-3 and TRBJ2-3; 13 bases agree with TRBD2. Germline assignment: CDR1 SGHTA and CDR2 FQGTGA. CDR3 length: 16 amino acids. V gave up 3 bases and J gave up 3 bases; unmatched junction bases: 3. This CDR3 is CASSLGLAGFTDTQYF. Here the CDR3 DNA reads TGTGCCAGCAGCTTGGGACTAGCGGGATTTACAGATACGCAGTATTTT.

The chain joins TRBV7-2 to TRBJ2-3, with 8 bases lining up with TRBD1. The CDR3 length is 15 residues. V shed 5 bases and J 0 bases; nucleotides not matched to a gene: 4. Looked up from germline, CDR1 is SGHTA and CDR2 is FQGNSA. CDR3 region: CASSGQGLSTDTQYF. Written as DNA, the CDR3 is TGTGCCAGCAGCGGACAGGGCTTAAGCACAGATACGCAGTATTTT. The full variable domain, with the rest looked up from reference TRBV7-2 and TRBJ2-3, is GAGVSQSPSNKVTEKGKDVELRCDPISGHTALYWYRQSLGQGLEFLIYFQGNSAPDKSGLPSDRFSAERTGGSVSTLTIQRTQQEDSAVYLCASSGQGLSTDTQYFGPGTRLTVL.

The V call is TRBV25-1, the J call TRBJ1-1, with a weak D call TRBD1 (5 bases). Trimming stripped 5 bases from V and 11 bases from J, with 12 bases between. The CDR3 is 11 residues long. Germline CDR1 is MGHDK and CDR2 is SYGVNS. CDR3 sequence reads: CASSTGVMAFF. CDR3 nucleotides: TGTGCCAGCAGTACGGGGGTTATGGCTTTCTTT.

The rearrangement uses TRBV6-1 and TRBJ2-5, with D perhaps given as TRBD1 or TRBD2 (5 bases each). The CDR3 sequence is 13 residues long. Germline V gives CDR1 MNHNS, CDR2 SASEGT. The V gene lost 3 bases and the J gene lost 4 bases, with 9 bases spanning the gap. As DNA, the CDR3 is TGTGCCAGCAGTGAGAGGGGCCTAGAGACCCAGTACTTC. Protein sequence: CASSERGLETQYF.

Remarks on this clone: Germline and junction disagree at one end, which may indicate a read error. The rearrangement joins TRBV19 to TRBJ2-7; 7 bases are shared with TRBD2. Germline loops: CDR1 LNHDA, CDR2 SQIVND (reference sequence). This CDR3 spans 14 amino acids. The CDR3 nucleotides are TGTGCCAGTACTCCCGGTCGGGGCCAGGGAGGGCAGTACTTT. Translation gives CASTPGRGQGGQYF.

This clone occurred a few times. The gene calls are TRBV27 and TRBJ2-3; D is uncertain. Trimming stripped 2 bases from V and 5 bases from J, with 2 bases between. Germline loops: CDR1 MNHEY, CDR2 SMNVEV (reference sequence). The CDR3 has 11 amino acids. CDR3 nucleotides: TGTGCCAGCAGTTTAGGAGATACGCAGTATTTT. It codes for CASSLGDTQYF.

V gene TRBV28 combines with J gene TRBJ2-7; possibly TRBD1 or TRBD2 for D (6 bases each). The CDR3 has 13 residues. Germline values: CDR1 MDHEN, CDR2 SYDVKM. Trimming cost V 7 bases and J 3 bases, with 13 bases left between them. This chain's CDR3 is CASNGGGGYEQYF. Here the CDR3 DNA reads TGTGCCAGCAACGGCGGAGGGGGCTACGAGCAGTACTTC.

The chain carries TRBV5-4 and TRBJ2-5; 7 bases are shared with TRBD2. The CDR3 has 13 residues. Trimming took 3 bases from V and 2 from J; bases not matched to a gene: 1. The V gene's germline CDR1 is SGHNT and CDR2 YYREEE (reference sequence). CDR3 residues: CASSWGLQETQYF. The DNA of the CDR3 is TGTGCCAGCAGCTGGGGACTACAAGAGACCCAGTACTTC.

The sample holds one count of this clone. The V call is TRBV6-1, the J call TRBJ1-1, with TRBD1 identical over 7 bases. The germline V gene encodes CDR1 MNHNS and CDR2 SASEGT. The trim removed 7 bases at V and 3 bases at J, leaving 8 bases unmatched. CDR3 length equals 14 residues. The CDR3 protein is CASTRQGVDTEAFF. The DNA for the CDR3 is TGTGCCAGCACCAGACAGGGAGTGGACACTGAAGCTTTCTTT.

V gene TRBV19 combines with J gene TRBJ2-7; D is possibly TRBD2 (5 bases). This CDR3 is 15 amino acids long. V was cut by 3 bases and J by 3 bases, with 15 bases left in between. Per germline, CDR1 LNHDA and CDR2 SQIVND (reference sequence). The CDR3 sequence: CASSIDLASHYEQYF. CDR3 nucleotide sequence: TGTGCCAGTAGTATCGATCTGGCTAGCCACTACGAGCAGTACTTC.

This chain connects TRBV13 to TRBJ1-2, with 10 bases identical to TRBD1. This CDR3 contains 16 residues. The germline V gene encodes CDR1 PRHDT and CDR2 FYEKMQ (reference sequence). J lost 2 bases, V lost 0 bases, and 3 bases had no gene match. Written as DNA, the CDR3 is TGTGCCAGCAGCTTAGGCCTGGACAGGGGGAACTATGGCTACACCTTC. Its translation: CASSLGLDRGNYGYTF.

The chain combines TRBV6-6 with TRBJ2-1, with unresolved D. The V and J ends lost 3 bases and 8 bases respectively, with 14 bases between them. Germline V lookup: CDR1 MNHNY, CDR2 SVGAGI (reference sequence). This CDR3 contains 14 residues. CDR3 protein: CASSYLSRVDEQFF. CDR3 nucleotides: TGTGCCAGCAGTTATTTGTCTAGGGTTGATGAGCAGTTCTTC.